This T cell receptor (beta chain) came from a study of CD8 T cells in ankylosing spondylitis. Overall study results and limits: Matched ankylosing spondylitis synovial fluid reportedly contained a significantly enriched population of disease-linked clones. Some of the motif variants had earlier been found in reactive arthritis patients' fluid and blood. Disease-associated clonotypes exhibited CD8+ identity and were relatively infrequent in peripheral blood. Ankylosing spondylitis blood seemed to carry a telltale TCR beta motif made of several highly homologous variants.

The CDR3 spans 15 residues. Trimming took off 1 base at V and 0 bases at J, with 13 bases between the two ends. Germline CDR1 is DFQATT and CDR2 is SNEGSKA (reference sequence). This clonotype occurred a few times. The antigen remains undetermined. TCRdb fed the 5' RACE reads into MiXCR, producing one record per CDR3 protein. The sample lists fewer than 250,000 distinct CDR3 sequences, around 19% occurring once. Sequencing was performed on blood, either unsorted or a sorted T cell fraction (not recorded which). The chain uses TRBV20-1 and TRBJ2-7; either TRBD1 or TRBD2 may supply D (5 bases each). This clonotype was obtained from a male donor with ankylosing spondylitis. This chain's CDR3 is CSARVWGKSSYEQYF. The CDR3 DNA sequence: TGCAGTGCTAGAGTTTGGGGGAAGAGCTCCTACGAGCAGTACTTC.